Listed here is a single T cell receptor beta chain. RNA transcripts served as the template for amplifying TCR beta CDR3 regions. The study used the HTBI primer set for a first-round RT-PCR of the TCR CDR3. Using its own MiXCR run on the multiplex PCR reads, TCRdb lists one record per CDR3 protein. The sample consists of a few hundred thousand distinct CDR3 sequences, less than 20% of them appearing once. These data belong to a study of T cells in Graves' hyperthyroidism and ophthalmopathy. The V end was cut by 8 bases, the J end by 12 bases, with 16 bases between. The CDR3 contains 11 residues. Per the germline V gene, CDR1 is LGHDT and CDR2 is YNNKEL (reference sequence).

The TCR originated in a woman aged 18-30 years with Graves' hyperthyroidism. The V call is TRBV3-1, the J call TRBJ1-1; perhaps TRBD1 as D (6 bases). The source material was blood. The CDR3 nucleotides read TGTGCCAGCGGGGGGGGCTCCGAGCCTTTCTTT. Encoded protein: CASGGGSEPFF.